This is a list of T cell receptor beta chains from one sample in a study of T cell responses to AZD1222 COVID-19 vaccine. Profiling relied on immunoSEQ multiplex PCR, and the TCRdb table lists in-frame clones only, not all of them. The sample has some 150,000 clones; roughly nine tenths are singletons. Sample: peripheral blood, taken 28 days after the second AZD1222 dose. Receptors were obtained from an adult who received the AZD1222 COVID-19 vaccine. The CDR3 runs from the conserved cysteine through the conserved F or W. The order of the fields is CDR3 DNA, CDR3 protein, V gene, clone size, D gene, J gene. The D gene is left open where the match is weak. Size is stated for part of the rows, as once, few or many counts, or as a class when the clone is expanded.

CDR3nt: TGTGCCAGCAGTTGGGGAGAGACCCAGTACTTC; CDR3aa: CASSWGETQYF; v_gene: TRBV6-2/TRBV6-3; abundance: NA; d_gene: NA; j_gene: TRBJ2-5
CDR3nt: TGTGCCACCGAACAGGTTACGGGAAACATTCAGTACTTC; CDR3aa: CATEQVTGNIQYF; v_gene: TRBV6-5; abundance: NA; d_gene: NA; j_gene: TRBJ2-4
CDR3nt: TGTGCCAGCAGTTTGACAGGGGGTTCCTACGAGCAGTACTTC; CDR3aa: CASSLTGGSYEQYF; v_gene: TRBV28; abundance: few; d_gene: TRBD1; j_gene: TRBJ2-7
CDR3nt: TGTGCCAGCAGCCCCCCCGGGGCAGGAGCCTACTACAATGAGCAGTTCTTC; CDR3aa: CASSPPGAGAYYNEQFF; v_gene: TRBV7-2; abundance: NA; d_gene: NA; j_gene: TRBJ2-1
CDR3nt: TGTGCCAGCAGTGGAGGGGGGCAGGATAAGGAAAAACTGTTTTTT; CDR3aa: CASSGGGQDKEKLFF; v_gene: TRBV28; abundance: NA; d_gene: NA; j_gene: TRBJ1-4
CDR3nt: TGTGCCAGCAGCGTAGCGGGCGCGAACACCGGGGAGCTGTTTTTT; CDR3aa: CASSVAGANTGELFF; v_gene: TRBV9; abundance: NA; d_gene: NA; j_gene: TRBJ2-2
CDR3nt: TGCGCCAGCAGCCAAGAGCGGGAGGCCTACGAGCAGTACTTC; CDR3aa: CASSQEREAYEQYF; v_gene: TRBV4-3; abundance: NA; d_gene: TRBD2; j_gene: TRBJ2-7
CDR3nt: TGCGCCAGCAGCTTGAGAGCGGATCAAGAGACCCAGTACTTC; CDR3aa: CASSLRADQETQYF; v_gene: TRBV5-1; abundance: NA; d_gene: NA; j_gene: TRBJ2-5
CDR3nt: TGTGCCATCAGTGAGTTCCGGGGGGAGGATTCACCCCTCCACTTT; CDR3aa: CAISEFRGEDSPLHF; v_gene: TRBV10-3; abundance: NA; d_gene: NA; j_gene: TRBJ1-6
CDR3nt: TGTGCCAGCTCACCAAAGGACAGTCAGCCGTTCTTC; CDR3aa: CASSPKDSQPFF; v_gene: TRBV18; abundance: NA; d_gene: NA; j_gene: TRBJ2-1
CDR3nt: TGTGCCAGTAGTATAATGGGGGGAGCGAACACCGGGGAGCTGTTTTTT; CDR3aa: CASSIMGGANTGELFF; v_gene: TRBV19; abundance: NA; d_gene: NA; j_gene: TRBJ2-2
CDR3nt: TGTGCCACCAGCAGAGGCCCTGAAGAGACCCAGTACTTC; CDR3aa: CATSRGPEETQYF; v_gene: TRBV15; abundance: NA; d_gene: NA; j_gene: TRBJ2-5
CDR3nt: TGTGCCAGCAGCTCAAGTAGCGGGAGTTTCTACGAGCAGTACTTC; CDR3aa: CASSSSSGSFYEQYF; v_gene: TRBV5-4; abundance: NA; d_gene: TRBD2; j_gene: TRBJ2-7
CDR3nt: TGCGCCAGCAGCCTCGGGACAGGAAGGGAAGAGACCCAGTACTTC; CDR3aa: CASSLGTGREETQYF; v_gene: TRBV4-1; abundance: NA; d_gene: TRBD1; j_gene: TRBJ2-5
CDR3nt: TGTGCCAGCTCACCGCGTAGTGACGGTACTGAAGCTTTCTTT; CDR3aa: CASSPRSDGTEAFF; v_gene: TRBV18; abundance: NA; d_gene: NA; j_gene: TRBJ1-1
CDR3nt: TGTGTCAGCAGTTTGGAGGGGTATGGAAACACCATATATTTT; CDR3aa: CVSSLEGYGNTIYF; v_gene: TRBV28; abundance: NA; d_gene: NA; j_gene: TRBJ1-3
CDR3nt: TGTGCCAGCAGTTACCCTCCCAGGGGACTATTGAACACTGAAGCTTTCTTT; CDR3aa: CASSYPPRGLLNTEAFF; v_gene: TRBV6-2/TRBV6-3; abundance: NA; d_gene: NA; j_gene: TRBJ1-1
CDR3nt: TGTGCCAGTAGTACCACCGGACTATGGCCCGGGGAGCTGTTTTTT; CDR3aa: CASSTTGLWPGELFF; v_gene: TRBV19; abundance: NA; d_gene: NA; j_gene: TRBJ2-2
CDR3nt: TGCGCCAGCAGCCCAGGACTAGCGGGAGCAGGTGAGCAGTTCTTC; CDR3aa: CASSPGLAGAGEQFF; v_gene: TRBV5-1; abundance: NA; d_gene: TRBD2; j_gene: TRBJ2-1
CDR3nt: TGCGCCAGCAGCGCTACAGGGGCGTCAGCCTCTGATACGCAGTATTTT; CDR3aa: CASSATGASASDTQYF; v_gene: TRBV5-1; abundance: NA; d_gene: TRBD1; j_gene: TRBJ2-3
CDR3nt: TGTGCCAGCAGTTCGGGTGGGAGCTCCTACAATGAGCAGTTCTTC; CDR3aa: CASSSGGSSYNEQFF; v_gene: TRBV28; abundance: NA; d_gene: NA; j_gene: TRBJ2-1
CDR3nt: TGTGCCAGCAGCTTGGAAGGCGGTCGGGCGGTGGGGCAGTTCTTC; CDR3aa: CASSLEGGRAVGQFF; v_gene: TRBV5-4; abundance: NA; d_gene: NA; j_gene: TRBJ2-1
CDR3nt: TGTGCCAGCAGCCGGACAGGGGACCCCGGGGAGCTGTTTTTT; CDR3aa: CASSRTGDPGELFF; v_gene: TRBV14; abundance: NA; d_gene: TRBD1; j_gene: TRBJ2-2
CDR3nt: TGCGCCAGCAGTGTGTCTGGGAGCGTCTACGAGCAGTACTTC; CDR3aa: CASSVSGSVYEQYF; v_gene: TRBV10-2; abundance: NA; d_gene: NA; j_gene: TRBJ2-7
CDR3nt: TGTGCCAGCAGCCAATTGGGGCACAATGAGCAGTTCTTC; CDR3aa: CASSQLGHNEQFF; v_gene: TRBV3-1/TRBV3-2; abundance: NA; d_gene: NA; j_gene: TRBJ2-1
CDR3nt: TGTGCCAGCAGTCTCACATCCCCTCGGGGGCTCGGGTACAATGAGCAGTTCTTC; CDR3aa: CASSLTSPRGLGYNEQFF; v_gene: TRBV7-2; abundance: NA; d_gene: NA; j_gene: TRBJ2-1
CDR3nt: TGTGCCAGCAGGACGGTTAAACCCACAGATACGCAGTATTTT; CDR3aa: CASRTVKPTDTQYF; v_gene: TRBV28; abundance: NA; d_gene: NA; j_gene: TRBJ2-3
CDR3nt: TGTGCCAGCAGCTTAGTCCCGGACAGCTATAATTCACCCCTCCACTTT; CDR3aa: CASSLVPDSYNSPLHF; v_gene: TRBV7-9; abundance: NA; d_gene: NA; j_gene: TRBJ1-6
CDR3nt: TGTGCCAGCAGTGGCCGGATTGAAGCTTTCTTT; CDR3aa: CASSGRIEAFF; v_gene: TRBV2; abundance: NA; d_gene: NA; j_gene: TRBJ1-1
CDR3nt: TGTGCCATCAGTGAGCCACGGGGAAATGGAAACACCATATATTTT; CDR3aa: CAISEPRGNGNTIYF; v_gene: TRBV10-3; abundance: NA; d_gene: NA; j_gene: TRBJ1-3
CDR3nt: TGTGCCAGCAGCTTATCAGGGACGGGGGAGACCCAGTACTTC; CDR3aa: CASSLSGTGETQYF; v_gene: TRBV5-4; abundance: NA; d_gene: NA; j_gene: TRBJ2-5
CDR3nt: TGTGCCAGCACCCTGACCGGGACACTCTATGAGCAGTTCTTC; CDR3aa: CASTLTGTLYEQFF; v_gene: TRBV28; abundance: NA; d_gene: NA; j_gene: TRBJ2-1
CDR3nt: TGTGCCAGCAGCTTGGCCTTAGCGGGAGGGGTCAATGAGCAGTTCTTC; CDR3aa: CASSLALAGGVNEQFF; v_gene: TRBV5-4; abundance: NA; d_gene: TRBD2; j_gene: TRBJ2-1
CDR3nt: TGCGCCAGCAGCTTGTCGGGGCAAGGTTTCGCTGAAGCTTTCTTT; CDR3aa: CASSLSGQGFAEAFF; v_gene: TRBV5-1; abundance: NA; d_gene: NA; j_gene: TRBJ1-1
CDR3nt: TGTGCCAGTAGTATAAGGGGCAGGGAGGCCAATGAGCAGTTCTTC; CDR3aa: CASSIRGREANEQFF; v_gene: TRBV19; abundance: NA; d_gene: NA; j_gene: TRBJ2-1
CDR3nt: TGTGCCAGCAGTTACTCGTCATCCCAGTTTGAGCAGTTCTTC; CDR3aa: CASSYSSSQFEQFF; v_gene: TRBV6-5; abundance: NA; d_gene: NA; j_gene: TRBJ2-1
CDR3nt: TGTGCCAGCTCACCCCCCAGGACGGTCACTGAAGCTTTCTTT; CDR3aa: CASSPPRTVTEAFF; v_gene: TRBV18; abundance: NA; d_gene: NA; j_gene: TRBJ1-1
CDR3nt: TGTGCCAGCAGTTTATCGAGACAGGGCACAGATACGCAGTATTTT; CDR3aa: CASSLSRQGTDTQYF; v_gene: TRBV27; abundance: NA; d_gene: NA; j_gene: TRBJ2-3
CDR3nt: TGCGCCAGCAGCGAGGACTACCCGAGCTCCTACGAGCAGTACTTC; CDR3aa: CASSEDYPSSYEQYF; v_gene: TRBV5-1; abundance: NA; d_gene: NA; j_gene: TRBJ2-7
CDR3nt: TGCAGCGTCCCCCGCCCCGACGCAGCCTCCTACAATGAGCAGTTCTTC; CDR3aa: CSVPRPDAASYNEQFF; v_gene: TRBV29-1; abundance: NA; d_gene: NA; j_gene: TRBJ2-1
CDR3nt: TGCGCCAGCAGCCAGGGCCTCCGGGAATATACGCAGTATTTT; CDR3aa: CASSQGLREYTQYF; v_gene: TRBV4-1; abundance: NA; d_gene: NA; j_gene: TRBJ2-3
CDR3nt: TGTGCCAGCAGCCAAAATAGGACAAACACTGAAGCTTTCTTT; CDR3aa: CASSQNRTNTEAFF; v_gene: TRBV14; abundance: NA; d_gene: NA; j_gene: TRBJ1-1
CDR3nt: TGTGCCAGTAGTATAGCCACTGGAGGGTTTGGGAAAGATACGCAGTATTTT; CDR3aa: CASSIATGGFGKDTQYF; v_gene: TRBV19; abundance: NA; d_gene: NA; j_gene: TRBJ2-3
CDR3nt: TGTGCCAGCAGCCCGACTAGCGGGACTGTCACAGATACGCAGTATTTT; CDR3aa: CASSPTSGTVTDTQYF; v_gene: TRBV7-6; abundance: NA; d_gene: TRBD2; j_gene: TRBJ2-3
CDR3nt: TGTGCCAGCAGCCCACAGGGAGGCTCCTACGAGCAGTACTTC; CDR3aa: CASSPQGGSYEQYF; v_gene: TRBV11-2; abundance: NA; d_gene: NA; j_gene: TRBJ2-7
CDR3nt: TGTGCCAGCAGCCCTAGGGCTTCTGGTTATGGCTACACCTTC; CDR3aa: CASSPRASGYGYTF; v_gene: TRBV7-9; abundance: NA; d_gene: NA; j_gene: TRBJ1-2
CDR3nt: TGTGCCAGCAGTAGGGGGGATAAAGCTTTCTTT; CDR3aa: CASSRGDKAFF; v_gene: TRBV13; abundance: NA; d_gene: NA; j_gene: TRBJ1-1